This TCR beta chain was sequenced during a study of OX40 agonist ivuxolimab in advanced cancers. Across the study: Patients in the trial were receiving intravenous ivuxolimab every 2 weeks, at doses of 0.01 to 10 mg/kg.

Sequencing used immunoSEQ multiplex PCR; TCRdb keeps in-frame clones, though not all of them. Of about 88,000 clones detected, under 85% appear once; the ten largest clones hold around 4%. In its sample, this clone was seen a few times. Per germline, CDR1 MRHNA and CDR2 SNTAGT. Trimming cost V 4 bases and J 0 bases, with 19 bases left between them. This CDR3 contains 17 residues. The receptor was isolated from an adult with an advanced solid tumor such as melanoma, head and neck, liver or kidney cancer. The source was CD4+ or CD8+ T cells sorted from blood, collected in a trial of the OX40 agonist ivuxolimab. The V gene is TRBV6-4, the J gene TRBJ2-7, with a possible D match to TRBD1 (5 bases). In nucleotides, the CDR3 is TGTGCCAGCAGTGCAACCTTAGACAGCCGAAGCTCCTACGAGCAGTACTTC. This codes for CASSATLDSRSSYEQYF.